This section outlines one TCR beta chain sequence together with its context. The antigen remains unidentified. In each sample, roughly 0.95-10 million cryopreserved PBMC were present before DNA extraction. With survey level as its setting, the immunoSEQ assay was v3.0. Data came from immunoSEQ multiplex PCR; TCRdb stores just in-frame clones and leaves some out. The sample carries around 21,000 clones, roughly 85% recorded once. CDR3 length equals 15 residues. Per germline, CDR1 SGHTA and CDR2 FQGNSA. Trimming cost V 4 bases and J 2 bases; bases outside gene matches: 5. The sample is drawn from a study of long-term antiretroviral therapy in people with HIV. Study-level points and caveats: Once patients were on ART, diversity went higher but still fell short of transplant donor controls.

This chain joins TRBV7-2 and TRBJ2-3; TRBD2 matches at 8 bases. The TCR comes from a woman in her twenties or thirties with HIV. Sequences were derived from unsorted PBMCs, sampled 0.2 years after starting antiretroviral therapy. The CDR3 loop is CASSWKRGPTDTQYF. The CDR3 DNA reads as TGTGCCAGCAGCTGGAAGCGGGGGCCCACAGATACGCAGTATTTT.